The 27 T cell receptor beta chains in this list originate from one sample, sequenced in a study of T cells after yellow fever vaccination. TCRdb fed the 5' RACE reads into MiXCR, producing one record per CDR3 protein. The sample has under 600,000 distinct CDR3 sequences, 21% seen once. The sample was PBMCs, taken approximately 22 days after the first yellow fever vaccination. All receptors come from a young man who received the YFV17D yellow fever vaccine.

V usage is TRBV12-3 or TRBV12-4 and J usage is TRBJ1-5; perhaps TRBD1 as D (5 bases). CDR3 length equals 16 residues. V gave up 5 bases and J gave up 4 bases, with 18 bases separating them. CDR3 sequence reads: CASSPSGEGTNQPQHF. CDR3 coding DNA: TGTGCCAGCAGTCCTAGCGGGGAAGGGACTAATCAGCCCCAGCATTTT.

The chain couples TRBV6-1 to TRBJ2-2, with D unresolved. CDR1 is MNHNS and CDR2 is SASEGT in the germline V gene. V lost 1 base and J lost 1, with 10 bases in between. The CDR3 sequence is 16 residues long. Here the CDR3 DNA reads TGTGCCAGCAGTGAAGAGGGTACAGTGAACACCGGGGAGCTGTTTTTT. The encoded protein is CASSEEGTVNTGELFF.

The table lists this clonotype with a few counts. The chain links TRBV12-3 or TRBV12-4 to TRBJ1-3, with TRBD1 identical over 7 bases. This CDR3 region has 15 residues. V gave up 6 bases and J gave up 4 bases; unmatched junction bases: 9. The chain's CDR3 is CASSPGGTVGNTIYF. CDR3 DNA: TGTGCCAGCAGCCCGGGAGGGACAGTGGGAAACACCATATATTTT.

V gene TRBV3-1 combines with J gene TRBJ2-2; unclear D gene. Trimming pared 2 bases from V and 0 bases from J, leaving 4 bases between. The CDR3 covers 14 residues. Germline lookup yields CDR1 LGHDT and CDR2 YNNKEL (reference sequence). The CDR3 coding sequence is TGTGCCAGCAGCCAAAGTCCGAACACCGGGGAGCTGTTTTTT. Protein sequence: CASSQSPNTGELFF.

The chain carries TRBV6-5 and TRBJ2-5; D is unresolved. From germline, CDR1 is MNHEY and CDR2 SVGAGI. Trimming took 2 bases from V and 5 from J, leaving 12 bases between them. The CDR3 has 14 amino acids. The CDR3 sequence: CASSYVGRVETQYF. DNA for the CDR3: TGTGCCAGCAGTTACGTCGGCCGAGTTGAGACCCAGTACTTC.

The gene calls are TRBV5-6 and TRBJ2-7; D not certain. CDR3 length equals 12 residues. The V end was cut by 4 bases, the J end by 7 bases, with 12 bases between. CDR1 SGHDT and CDR2 YYEEEE come from the germline V gene. The CDR3 is CASSNELGEQYF. The CDR3 DNA follows: TGTGCCAGCAGCAATGAACTCGGGGAGCAGTACTTC.

The chain couples TRBV6-5 to TRBJ2-3, with D hard to call. This CDR3 has 15 amino acids. Trimming removed 2 bases at V and 0 bases at J, with 9 bases between. Germline V gives CDR1 MNHEY, CDR2 SVGAGI. This CDR3 reads CASSYRRPSTDTQYF. CDR3 nucleotide sequence: TGTGCCAGCAGTTACCGGCGCCCCAGCACAGATACGCAGTATTTT.

This clonotype was counted a few times. The chain has TRBV27 and TRBJ2-1; no reliable D call. There are 14 residues in the CDR3. V was cut by 2 bases and J by 4 bases, with 9 bases left in between. In germline, CDR1 is MNHEY, CDR2 SMNVEV (reference sequence). The DNA of the CDR3 is TGTGCCAGCAGTTTACTGGGCCCTTACAATGAGCAGTTCTTC. It specifies CASSLLGPYNEQFF.

This clonotype was counted between two and nine times. This chain joins TRBV12-3 or TRBV12-4 and TRBJ1-1; no clear D gene. The CDR3 loop spans 13 amino acids. The V and J ends lost 5 bases and 1 base respectively, with 8 bases between them. The CDR3 bases are TGTGCCAGCAGTATAGAAACGAACACTGAAGCTTTCTTT. It translates to CASSIETNTEAFF.

V and J are TRBV6-1 and TRBJ2-6; D assignment may be TRBD1 or TRBD2 (5 bases each). The CDR3 sequence is 16 residues long. The germline V gene encodes CDR1 MNHNS and CDR2 SASEGT. Between the trimmed V and J ends, which lost 10 bases and 0 bases, there was a span of 16 bases. The chain's CDR3 is CATRRDGPSGANVLTF. The CDR3 bases are TGTGCCACCAGACGGGACGGGCCCTCTGGGGCCAACGTCCTGACTTTC.

The V and J genes are TRBV18 and TRBJ2-2; 11 bases fit TRBD1. Unmatched junction bases numbered 7, after V lost 8 bases and J lost 5 bases. This CDR3 contains 15 residues. The germline V gene has CDR1 KGHSH and CDR2 LQKENI. The CDR3: CASDGQGATTGELFF. CDR3 coding DNA: TGTGCCAGCGACGGACAGGGGGCGACTACCGGGGAGCTGTTTTTT.

The CDR3 reads CSCGWARGTDTQYF. CDR3 sequence (DNA): TGCAGTTGTGGCTGGGCTCGGGGCACAGATACGCAGTATTTT. This rearrangement joins TRBV20-1 to TRBJ2-3; D ambiguous. From germline, CDR1 is DFQATT and CDR2 SNEGSKA (reference sequence). The CDR3 covers 14 residues. Deletions cut 8 bases from V and 1 base from J, with 16 bases between.

The chain combines TRBV27 with TRBJ2-3; D uncertain. The CDR3 consists of 14 residues. Germline V gene data show CDR1 as MNHEY and CDR2 as SMNVEV (reference sequence). Trimming removed 6 bases at V and 1 base at J, with 11 bases between. The CDR3 DNA is TGTGCCAGCAGCACGACGGCGGGCACAGATACGCAGTATTTT. The encoded protein is CASSTTAGTDTQYF.

This clonotype was seen more than once but under ten times. The J gene is TRBJ2-1, the V gene TRBV5-1; 8 bases match TRBD1. Germline CDR1 reads SGHRS; CDR2 reads YFSETQ. There are 16 residues in the CDR3. V was pared by 4 bases and J by 7 bases, with 13 bases of the junction left unmatched. CDR3 nucleotides: TGCGCCAGCAGCCGTCGGACAGGGCGAGCGTTTAATGAGCAGTTCTTC. Protein: CASSRRTGRAFNEQFF.

This sequence joins TRBV6-2 or TRBV6-3 and TRBJ2-7; 7 bases line up with TRBD1. The germline V gene encodes CDR1 MNHEY and CDR2 SVGEGT. The CDR3 loop spans 14 amino acids. V lost 6 bases to trimming and J lost 6 bases; unmatched junction nucleotides: 11. The CDR3 DNA is TGTGCCAGCAGCCGCGATGGGGGACAGTTCGAGCAGTACGTC. Protein product: CASSRDGGQFEQYV.

The chain recombines TRBV20-1 with TRBJ2-4; the D gene is possibly TRBD2 (7 bases). V was shortened by 3 bases and J by 8 bases, with 20 bases between the two germline ends. The CDR3 is 15 amino acids. CDR1 and CDR2 from the germline V gene are DFQATT and SNEGSKA (reference sequence). Here the CDR3 DNA reads TGCAGTGCTAGGGGTAATATGGGGGGGGGCGACATTCAGTACTTC. This codes for CSARGNMGGGDIQYF.

The table lists this clonotype with many counts. This chain uses TRBV3-1 with TRBJ2-5; 11 bases are shared with TRBD2. Germline trimming cut 4 bases from V and 0 bases from J; bases unmatched to any gene: 4. The CDR3 length is 16 residues. CDR1 is LGHDT, CDR2 YNNKEL, per germline (reference sequence). In DNA form, the CDR3 reads TGTGCCAGCAGCCGAGAGACTAGCGGGGACCAAGAGACCCAGTACTTC. Its translation: CASSRETSGDQETQYF.

A few counts support this clonotype. V and J are TRBV15 and TRBJ1-5; D is possibly TRBD1 (5 bases). The germline gives CDR1 LNHNV, CDR2 YYDKDF (reference sequence). The germline V and J ends were trimmed by 0 bases and 5 bases, with 11 bases remaining between them. This CDR3 spans 15 amino acids. The CDR3 nucleotides are TGTGCCACCAGCAGAGACAGGGCTCTGCATCAGCCCCAGCATTTT. Residues: CATSRDRALHQPQHF.

The sample holds a few counts of this clonotype. The V and J genes are TRBV12-3 or TRBV12-4 and TRBJ2-4; 7 nucleotides agree with TRBD2. The CDR3 has 17 amino acids. V shed 5 bases and J 0 bases; nucleotides not matched to a gene: 10. CDR3 residues: CASSPEAGLSAKNIQYF. In DNA, the CDR3 is TGTGCCAGCAGTCCCGAAGCGGGGCTTTCAGCCAAAAACATTCAGTACTTC.

The J gene is TRBJ2-1, the V gene TRBV10-3, with 13 bases matching TRBD2. There are 15 residues in the CDR3. V was clipped by 6 bases and J by 4 bases; unmatched bases: 3. CDR1 and CDR2 (germline): ENHRY, SYGVKD. The CDR3 loop is CAIRQTSGGYNEQFF. In DNA form, the CDR3 reads TGTGCCATCAGACAGACTAGCGGGGGGTACAATGAGCAGTTCTTC.

V and J are TRBV20-1 and TRBJ2-5; TRBD1 agrees at 8 bases. The CDR3 length is 14 residues. V lost 1 base, J lost 5 bases, and 6 bases stayed unmatched. CDR1 and CDR2 (germline): DFQATT, SNEGSKA (reference sequence). The CDR3 reads CSARGTGNVETQYF. The DNA of the CDR3 is TGCAGTGCTAGAGGGACAGGGAATGTTGAGACCCAGTACTTC.

This chain connects TRBV7-3 to TRBJ1-1, with D possibly TRBD1 on 6 matching bases. V lost 5 bases, J lost 3 bases, and 13 bases lay in between. The CDR3 loop spans 14 amino acids. Germline V gives CDR1 SGHTA, CDR2 FQGTGA. In nucleotides, the CDR3 is TGTGCCAGCAGCCATGGGGGGGGGCACACTGAAGCTTTCTTT. Translated, it gives CASSHGGGHTEAFF.

This chain connects TRBV7-6 to TRBJ1-1, with 8 bases lining up with TRBD1. Trimming removed 8 bases from V and 5 bases from J; junction bases left unmatched: 13. The germline V gene encodes CDR1 SGHVS and CDR2 FNYEAQ. The CDR3 totals 15 residues. CDR3 in amino acids: CASSPPGTGRTEAFF. CDR3 nucleotides: TGTGCCAGCTCCCCCCCCGGGACAGGTAGGACTGAAGCTTTCTTT.

This clonotype turned up a few times. The rearrangement joins TRBV3-1 to TRBJ2-7, with D uncertain. Between the trimmed V and J ends, which lost 1 base and 0 bases, there was a span of 10 bases. Germline assignment: CDR1 LGHDT and CDR2 YNNKEL (reference sequence). The CDR3 runs to 15 residues. The CDR3 region is CASSQGSGFSYEQYF. The CDR3 coding sequence is TGTGCCAGCAGCCAAGGATCCGGATTCTCCTACGAGCAGTACTTC.

The gene calls are TRBV7-3 and TRBJ2-1; D unresolved. This CDR3 contains 16 residues. Germline CDR1 SGHTA, CDR2 FQGTGA. V lost 5 bases, J lost 0 bases, and 14 bases lay in between. The CDR3 loop is CASSPTLRLSYNEQFF. CDR3 bases: TGTGCCAGCAGCCCTACCCTGCGCCTCTCCTACAATGAGCAGTTCTTC.

The chain joins TRBV2 to TRBJ2-1; TRBD2 agrees at 12 bases. This CDR3 spans 18 amino acids. The germline gives CDR1 SNHLY, CDR2 FYNNEI. V gave up 5 bases and J gave up 0 bases; unmatched junction bases: 8. The CDR3 DNA reads TGTGCCAGCAGTACATGGACTAGCGGGGAGTTCTCCTACAATGAGCAGTTCTTC. Its translation is CASSTWTSGEFSYNEQFF.

This clonotype was seen a handful of times. The rearrangement joins TRBV3-1 to TRBJ1-6; D call uncertain. The V gene lost 5 bases and the J gene lost 10 bases, with 9 bases spanning the gap. This CDR3 contains 12 residues. Looked up from germline, CDR1 is LGHDT and CDR2 is YNNKEL (reference sequence). The CDR3 sequence: CASSNGRSPLHF. The CDR3 coding sequence is TGTGCCAGCAGCAACGGGCGGTCACCCCTCCACTTT.